This T cell receptor (beta chain) was profiled in a study of T cells after yellow fever vaccination. This CDR3 is built from 16 residues. Per germline, CDR1 SGHVS and CDR2 FNYEAQ. Deletions cut 5 bases from V and 0 bases from J, with 14 bases between. TCRdb reprocessed the 5' RACE reads with MiXCR, giving one entry per CDR3 protein. The data contain under 550,000 distinct CDR3 sequences, around a fifth of them singletons. Only a few counts were recorded for this clonotype. The origin of this receptor is a man between 18 and 29 years old who received the YFV17D yellow fever vaccine. The sequences come from PBMCs, collected about 20 days after the first yellow fever vaccination. This rearrangement joins TRBV7-6 to TRBJ1-3; no clear D. Here the CDR3 reads CASSRAAGNSGNTIYF. CDR3 DNA sequence: TGTGCCAGCAGCCGGGCCGCCGGGAACTCTGGAAACACCATATATTTT.